The next 25 T cell receptor beta chains were all read from a single sample in a study of ipilimumab plus nivolumab after autologous stem cell transplantation. Produced via immunoSEQ multiplex PCR; TCRdb's table is partial and in-frame only. The sample carries over 3,000 clones, over 75% recorded once. The sequenced sample was PBMCs, obtained in a trial of ipilimumab plus nivolumab as post-transplant consolidation. The receptors shown here come from a male donor with multiple myeloma.

The rearrangement links TRBV6-1 to TRBJ2-7; D not resolved. The V end was cut by 2 bases, the J end by 3 bases, with 2 bases between. This CDR3 comprises 11 residues. The germline V gene encodes CDR1 MNHNS and CDR2 SASEGT. In DNA form, the CDR3 reads TGTGCCAGCAGTGAATTCTACGAGCAGTACTTC. Its translation: CASSEFYEQYF.

This rearrangement joins TRBV6-1 to TRBJ2-5; tentatively, D is TRBD1 (5 bases). Germline assignment: CDR1 MNHNS and CDR2 SASEGT. Trimming took off 6 bases at V and 5 bases at J, with 13 bases between the two ends. The CDR3 is made up of 13 amino acids. In nucleotides, the CDR3 is TGTGCCAGCAGCATCAGGGTGGAGGAGACCCAGTACTTC. It encodes CASSIRVEETQYF.

CDR3 loop: CASGSGGRGDTQYF. CDR3 in DNA: TGTGCCAGCGGCTCCGGGGGGCGAGGAGATACGCAGTATTTT. The chain recombines TRBV28 with TRBJ2-3; D possibly corresponds to TRBD2 (7 bases). Trimming stripped 8 bases from V and 5 bases from J, with 17 bases between. CDR3 length: 14 amino acids. Germline V gives CDR1 MDHEN, CDR2 SYDVKM.

CDR3 loop: CASSEVVGAPNQPQHF. CDR3 bases: TGTGCCAGCAGTGAAGTGGTAGGCGCCCCCAATCAGCCCCAGCATTTT. The chain is built from TRBV6-1 and TRBJ1-5; D remains ambiguous. Trimming took 1 base from V and 3 from J, leaving 13 bases between them. There are 16 residues in the CDR3. The germline V gene has CDR1 MNHNS and CDR2 SASEGT.

The table lists this clone with a few counts. V is TRBV19 and J is TRBJ1-5, with D perhaps TRBD1 (6 bases). Between the trimmed V and J ends, which lost 5 bases and 1 base, there was a span of 21 bases. The CDR3 spans 18 residues. Germline V CDR1 and CDR2: LNHDA, SQIVND (reference sequence). CDR3 protein: CASSPRPPGDLSNQPQHF. The CDR3, as DNA: TGTGCCAGTAGTCCACGCCCTCCAGGGGACTTGAGCAATCAGCCCCAGCATTTT.

The chain employs TRBV10-3 and TRBJ2-5; TRBD1 matches 7 bases. Near its end, the DNA agrees better with TRBJ2-7, so the J call may be wrong. The CDR3 spans 17 residues. Germline V gene data show CDR1 as ENHRY and CDR2 as SYGVKD. The DNA for the CDR3 is TGTGCCATCAGTGAGTACACCAAGACAGGGATGGGGGTCGAGCAGTACTTC. The encoded protein is CAISEYTKTGMGVEQYF.

The chain couples TRBV11-2 to TRBJ2-3; the D gene is possibly TRBD1 (6 bases). Germline V CDR1 and CDR2: SGHAT, FQNNGV. The CDR3 contains 16 residues. V was clipped by 5 bases and J by 6 bases, with 21 bases between them. CDR3 sequence: CASSPRGGRGYDTQYF. The CDR3 bases are TGTGCCAGCAGCCCCAGAGGGGGAAGAGGGTACGATACGCAGTATTTT.

This clone was observed once. The CDR3 loop reads CASSLPTRNEQYF. CDR3 nucleotide sequence: TGCGCCAGCAGCTTGCCTACAAGGAACGAGCAGTACTTC. This chain connects TRBV5-1 to TRBJ2-7; D is uncertain. The CDR3 contains 13 residues. The V end lost 1 base, the J end lost 5 bases, and 10 bases lay between the germline ends. Germline-derived CDR1 and CDR2 are SGHRS and YFSETQ. The complete variable domain, with remaining parts taken from reference TRBV5-1 and TRBJ2-7, reads KAGVTQTPRYLIKTRGQQVTLSCSPISGHRSVSWYQQTPGQGLQFLFEYFSETQRNKGNFPGRFSGRQFSNSRSEMNVSTLELGDSALYLCASSLPTRNEQYFGPGTRLTVT.

The rearrangement joins TRBV9 to TRBJ1-5, with D maybe TRBD1 (6 bases). This CDR3 spans 15 amino acids. Per the germline V gene, CDR1 is SGDLS and CDR2 is YYNGEE. V was trimmed by 4 bases and J by 6 bases, leaving 17 bases between them. DNA for the CDR3: TGTGCCAGCAGCACGGAGGGGGTGCCAGGTCAGCCCCAGCATTTT. Translating it yields CASSTEGVPGQPQHF.

J is TRBJ1-1 and V is TRBV5-4; 7 bases match TRBD1. J lost 1 base, V lost 1 base, and 4 bases had no gene match. Looked up from germline, CDR1 is SGHNT and CDR2 is YYREEE (reference sequence). The CDR3 length is 15 residues. The CDR3 here is CASSLRGGGNTEAFF. The CDR3 DNA sequence: TGTGCCAGCAGCTTGCGAGGGGGCGGGAACACTGAAGCTTTCTTT.

The chain employs TRBV10-2 and TRBJ2-7, with 13 bases matching TRBD2. With 6 bases clipped from V and 11 bases from J, the junction kept 10 bases outside the gene matches. CDR3 length: 14 residues. Germline loops: CDR1 WSHSY, CDR2 SAAADI. The CDR3: CASRAGLAGTPEYF. The CDR3 nucleotides are TGCGCCAGCAGGGCGGGACTAGCGGGGACCCCGGAGTACTTC.

V is TRBV10-2 and J is TRBJ2-3; D gene uncertain. Looked up from germline, CDR1 is WSHSY and CDR2 is SAAADI. This CDR3 is built from 15 residues. Trimming took off 4 bases at V and 6 bases at J, with 17 bases between the two ends. CDR3 region: CASSAKRRSRDTQYF. CDR3 nucleotide sequence: TGCGCCAGCAGTGCGAAGCGTCGAAGTCGGGATACGCAGTATTTT.

V usage is TRBV5-1 and J usage is TRBJ2-7, with a weak D call TRBD1 (5 bases). The J call could be wrong; TRBJ2-1 is a better fit for the DNA end. The CDR3 consists of 19 residues. Germline CDR1 is SGHRS and CDR2 is YFSETQ. DNA for the CDR3: TGCGCCAGCAGCTTGGCCGCAGGGTTAAGTTCGAGCTCCTACAATGAGCAGTTCTTC. This translates into CASSLAAGLSSSSYNEQFF.

Only one count was recorded for this clone. The V call is TRBV7-9, the J call TRBJ2-3, with 8 bases lining up with TRBD2. Trimming took 4 bases from V and 7 from J; bases not matched to a gene: 13. The CDR3 runs 16 residues. Germline lookup yields CDR1 SEHNR and CDR2 FQNEAQ (reference sequence). CDR3 region: CASSSPRGGVENTQYF. In DNA form, the CDR3 reads TGTGCCAGCAGCTCCCCTCGGGGGGGGGTAGAAAATACGCAGTATTTT.

This clone is labeled large (0.1 to 1%). The same CDR3 also results from other DNA sequences found in this sample. V usage is TRBV27 and J usage is TRBJ1-4; D not certain. The CDR3 runs to 14 residues. Trimming removed 5 bases at V and 0 bases at J, with 7 bases between. Germline loops: CDR1 MNHEY, CDR2 SMNVEV (reference sequence). CDR3 sequence reads: CASSPDTTNEKLFF. DNA of the CDR3: TGTGCCAGCAGTCCTGATACAACTAATGAAAAACTGTTTTTT.

This chain joins TRBV10-3 and TRBJ2-1, with D possibly matching TRBD2 (5 bases). The V gene's germline CDR1 is ENHRY and CDR2 SYGVKD. CDR3 length equals 12 residues. Between the trimmed V and J ends, which lost 10 bases and 8 bases, there was a span of 15 bases. The CDR3 DNA follows: TGTGCCAACGGGATCTCTGTCCATGAGCAGTTCTTC. This encodes CANGISVHEQFF.

The chain has TRBV20-1 and TRBJ2-1; D is ambiguous. Germline CDR1 is DFQATT and CDR2 is SNEGSKA (reference sequence). This CDR3 is built from 11 residues. V was trimmed by 0 bases and J by 7 bases, leaving 4 bases between them. CDR3 amino acids: CSAREDNEQFF. The CDR3 DNA is TGCAGTGCTAGAGAGGATAATGAGCAGTTCTTC.

V and J are TRBV30 and TRBJ2-5, with TRBD1 matching over 9 bases. This CDR3 region has 13 residues. J lost 4 bases, V lost 2 bases, and 2 bases had no gene match. Germline CDR1 reads GTSNPN; CDR2 reads SVGIG (reference sequence). The CDR3 spells CAWSWTGVETQYF. CDR3 DNA sequence: TGTGCCTGGAGTTGGACAGGGGTAGAGACCCAGTACTTC.

The chain employs TRBV28 and TRBJ2-1; D perhaps matches TRBD2 (5 bases). Trimming stripped 7 bases from V and 5 bases from J, with 12 bases between. The CDR3 is 13 amino acids. Germline V gene data show CDR1 as MDHEN and CDR2 as SYDVKM. CDR3 loop: CASISSSHNEQFF. The CDR3 DNA reads as TGTGCCAGCATCTCGTCTAGCCACAATGAGCAGTTCTTC.

The J gene is TRBJ1-2, the V gene TRBV7-9; D is undetermined. Deletions cut 5 bases from V and 8 bases from J, with 12 bases between. Per germline, CDR1 SEHNR and CDR2 FQNEAQ (reference sequence). This CDR3 contains 12 residues. In DNA form, the CDR3 reads TGTGCCAGCAGCCTGTTGAGGGAGGGCTACACCTTC. Protein sequence: CASSLLREGYTF.

The chain joins TRBV7-6 to TRBJ1-2; 10 nucleotides line up with TRBD1. This CDR3 contains 13 residues. V was pared by 4 bases and J by 8 bases, with 4 bases of the junction left unmatched. Germline-derived CDR1 and CDR2 are SGHVS and FNYEAQ. CDR3 sequence: CASSWTGGRGYTF. The CDR3 DNA is TGTGCCAGCAGCTGGACAGGGGGGAGAGGCTACACCTTC.

This rearrangement joins TRBV5-1 to TRBJ2-3; perhaps TRBD2 as D (6 bases). This CDR3 has 14 amino acids. The ends were cut back, 3 bases at V and 0 bases at J, with 8 bases in the middle. Germline lookup yields CDR1 SGHRS and CDR2 YFSETQ. DNA of the CDR3: TGCGCCAGCAGCTGGAGCGGGAGCACAGATACGCAGTATTTT. Its protein product is CASSWSGSTDTQYF.

The chain recombines TRBV27 with TRBJ2-2; no clear D gene. This CDR3 has 12 residues. The ends were cut back, 5 bases at V and 7 bases at J, with 8 bases in the middle. Germline V gives CDR1 MNHEY, CDR2 SMNVEV (reference sequence). In DNA form, the CDR3 reads TGTGCCAGCAGTCCGCTGATCGGGGAGCTGTTTTTT. This gives the protein CASSPLIGELFF.

The V gene is TRBV11-2, the J gene TRBJ2-7; unclear D gene. Trimming removed 3 bases from V and 4 bases from J, with 7 bases in between. Germline values: CDR1 SGHAT, CDR2 FQNNGV. This CDR3 comprises 12 residues. CDR3 in amino acids: CASSLARYEQYF. The CDR3 DNA follows: TGTGCCAGCAGCTTGGCCAGATACGAGCAGTACTTC.

Here the CDR3 reads CASSGGTGLYGYTF. CDR3 DNA sequence: TGTGCCAGCAGCGGAGGGACAGGGTTGTATGGCTACACCTTC. V and J are TRBV7-9 and TRBJ1-2, with TRBD1 matching 9 bases. The J segment lost 5 bases and the V segment lost 5 bases, leaving 6 bases of the junction unmatched. The CDR3 sequence is 14 residues long. The germline V gene has CDR1 SEHNR and CDR2 FQNEAQ (reference sequence).